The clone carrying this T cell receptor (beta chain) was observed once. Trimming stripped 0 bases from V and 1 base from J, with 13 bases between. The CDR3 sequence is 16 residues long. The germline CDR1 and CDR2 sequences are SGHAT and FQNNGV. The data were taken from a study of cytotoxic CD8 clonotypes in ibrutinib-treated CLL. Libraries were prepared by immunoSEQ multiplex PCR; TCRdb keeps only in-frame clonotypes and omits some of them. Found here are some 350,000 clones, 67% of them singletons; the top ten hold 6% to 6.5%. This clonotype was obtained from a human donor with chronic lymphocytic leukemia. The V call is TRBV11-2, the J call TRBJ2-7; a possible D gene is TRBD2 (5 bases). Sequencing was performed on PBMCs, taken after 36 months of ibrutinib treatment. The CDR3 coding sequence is TGTGCCAGCAGCTTAGAGTTGTCCTGGAGGTCCTACGAGCAGTACTTC. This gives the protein CASSLELSWRSYEQYF.